This T cell receptor (beta chain) comes out of a study of early T cells in non-severe SARS-CoV-2 infection. Whole-study context: Sequencing used unsorted whole-blood bulk RNA, so chains lack pairing.

This clonotype was observed a few times. Individual cDNA molecules each received unique molecular identifiers attached to them. TCRdb reanalysed the 5' RACE reads using MiXCR and keeps one entry per CDR3 protein. This table holds around 61,000 distinct CDR3 sequences, roughly 15% found once. Germline V gene sequence: CDR1 SGHAT, CDR2 FQNNGV. J lost 6 bases, V lost 2 bases, and 6 bases had no gene match. This CDR3 spans 15 amino acids. This chain joins TRBV11-2 and TRBJ2-4, with 8 bases lining up with TRBD1. This material consisted of whole blood, taken at baseline. This clonotype originated in an adult who was a healthcare worker with PCR-confirmed SARS-CoV-2 infection or an uninfected control (not recorded which). CDR3 DNA: TGTGCCAGCAGCTTAATCGGGACAGGAATAAACATTCAGTACTTC. Protein sequence: CASSLIGTGINIQYF.